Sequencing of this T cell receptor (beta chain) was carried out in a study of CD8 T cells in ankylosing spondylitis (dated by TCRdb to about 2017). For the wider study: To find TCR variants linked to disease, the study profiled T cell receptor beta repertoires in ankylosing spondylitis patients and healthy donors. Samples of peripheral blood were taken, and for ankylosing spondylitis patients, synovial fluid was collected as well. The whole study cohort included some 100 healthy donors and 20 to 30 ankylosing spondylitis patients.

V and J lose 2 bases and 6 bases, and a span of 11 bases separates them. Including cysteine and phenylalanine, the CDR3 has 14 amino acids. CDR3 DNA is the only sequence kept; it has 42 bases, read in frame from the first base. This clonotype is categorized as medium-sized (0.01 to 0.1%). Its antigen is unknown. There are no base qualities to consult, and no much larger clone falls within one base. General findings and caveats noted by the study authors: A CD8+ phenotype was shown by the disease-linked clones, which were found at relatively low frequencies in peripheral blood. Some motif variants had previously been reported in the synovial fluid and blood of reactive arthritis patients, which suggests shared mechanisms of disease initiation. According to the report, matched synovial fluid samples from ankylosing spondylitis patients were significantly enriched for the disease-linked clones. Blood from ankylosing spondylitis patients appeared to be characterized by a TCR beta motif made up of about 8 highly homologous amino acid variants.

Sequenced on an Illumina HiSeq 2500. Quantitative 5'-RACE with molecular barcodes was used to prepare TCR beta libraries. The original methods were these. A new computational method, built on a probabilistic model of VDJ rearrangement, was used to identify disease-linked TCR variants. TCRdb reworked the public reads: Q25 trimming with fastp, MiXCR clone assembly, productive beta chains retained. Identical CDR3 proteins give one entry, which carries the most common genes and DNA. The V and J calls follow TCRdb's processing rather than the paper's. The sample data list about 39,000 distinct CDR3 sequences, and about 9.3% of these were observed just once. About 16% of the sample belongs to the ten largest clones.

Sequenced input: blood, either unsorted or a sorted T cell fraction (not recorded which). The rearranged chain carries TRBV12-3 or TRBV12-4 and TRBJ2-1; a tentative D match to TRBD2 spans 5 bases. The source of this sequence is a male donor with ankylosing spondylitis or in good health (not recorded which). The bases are TGTGCCAGCAGTTTAAGGCCCGGAGGCAATGAGCAGTTCTTC. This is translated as CASSLRPGGNEQFF.